This T cell receptor beta chain was captured by sequencing in a study of T cell responses to AZD1222 COVID-19 vaccine. Broader study findings: Regions 160-218 and 743-854 held dominance among vaccine-associated CD4 TCRs, which spanned spike.

Using immunoSEQ multiplex PCR, the repertoire was profiled, and TCRdb retains in-frame clones only, with some absent. The sample includes fewer than 150,000 clones, roughly 87% of them seen just once. The table lists this clone with a few counts. The antigen is unknown. The specimen comprised peripheral blood, sampled on day 0 of AZD1222 vaccination. The clonotype originates from an adult in good health.

The CDR3 DNA follows: TGTGCCAGCAGTCTAGGGGCTAGCGGAGCAGATACGCAGTATTTT. As protein: CASSLGASGADTQYF. The V gene is TRBV7-9, the J gene TRBJ2-3; 7 bases map to TRBD2. CDR1 SEHNR and CDR2 FQNEAQ come from the germline V gene (reference sequence). The CDR3 extends over 15 amino acids. V lost 6 bases, J lost 4 bases, and 10 bases stayed unmatched. The whole variable domain, remainder taken from reference TRBV7-9 and TRBJ2-3, is DTGVSQNPRHKITKRGQNVTFRCDPISEHNRLYWYRQTLGQGPEFLTYFQNEAQLEKSRLLSDRFSAERPKGSFSTLEIQRTEQGDSAMYLCASSLGASGADTQYFGPGTRLTVL.